These 13 T cell receptor beta chains originate from one sample sequenced in a study of blood T cells in healthy people across ages. A sample-barcoded 5' primer and a J-beta primer mix were used in a second PCR of about 6 to 12 cycles. TCRdb analysed the 5' RACE reads with MiXCR anew, one entry per CDR3 protein. The table shows about 730,000 distinct CDR3 sequences, with 35% to 45% occurring only once. The specimen sequenced was blood. The receptors were sampled from a woman between 55 and 75 years old in good health.

V and J are TRBV4-1 and TRBJ2-7, with no clear D. The V end lost 6 bases, the J end lost 1 base, and 13 bases lay between the germline ends. The CDR3 extends over 14 amino acids. In germline, CDR1 is MGHRA, CDR2 YSYEKL. The CDR3 nucleotides read TGCGCCAGCAGTCCTAAACTTCGTTCCTACGAGCAGTACTTC. Translated: CASSPKLRSYEQYF.

This rearrangement joins TRBV18 to TRBJ2-3; possibly TRBD1 for D (6 bases). CDR3 length: 15 amino acids. Trimming shortened V by 4 bases and J by 6 bases, and 17 bases separated the two germline ends. The germline CDR1 and CDR2 sequences are KGHSH and LQKENI. CDR3 sequence (DNA): TGTGCCAGCTCACGTGTTGTACAGGGTACCGATACGCAGTATTTT. Protein product: CASSRVVQGTDTQYF.

The chain couples TRBV21-1 to TRBJ1-6. TRBV21-1 corresponds to a pseudogene. The CDR3 has 18 amino acids. CDR3 DNA sequence: TGTGCCAGCAGCAAAGTTGGTAAAAGGAGCTCCTATAATTCACCCCTCCACTTT. It codes for CASSKVGKRSSYNSPLHF.

The genes are TRBV3-1 and TRBJ2-3; TRBD2 is a possible D gene (5 bases). Per germline, CDR1 LGHDT and CDR2 YNNKEL (reference sequence). V was clipped by 5 bases and J by 0 bases, with 15 bases between them. The CDR3 covers 16 residues. The CDR3 loop is CASSLQLATSTDTQYF. In DNA form, the CDR3 reads TGTGCCAGCAGCTTACAATTAGCGACTAGCACAGATACGCAGTATTTT.

Comments on this clonotype: A much larger clone lies one base from this, so it may be a read error. This chain connects TRBV12-3 or TRBV12-4 to TRBJ2-3; 9 bases align to TRBD1. CDR3 length equals 14 residues. CDR3: CASSFTGGIDMQYF. In nucleotides, the CDR3 is TGTGCCAGCAGTTTCACAGGGGGCATAGATATGCAGTATTTT.

This chain uses TRBV20-1 with TRBJ1-1; D remains unclear. The CDR3 consists of 13 residues. In germline, CDR1 is DFQATT, CDR2 SNEGSKA (reference sequence). Deletions cut 3 bases from V and 4 bases from J, with 12 bases between. CDR3 in DNA: TGCAGTGCTAGTATGGGGATAGGCACTGAAGCTTTCTTT. It encodes CSASMGIGTEAFF.

Note on this clonotype: A much larger clone is a single base away; this may be a read error. This rearrangement joins TRBV20-1 to TRBJ2-1, with 10 bases matching TRBD2. The DNA end lines up better with TRBJ2-7; the J call may be wrong. Germline V gene sequence: CDR1 DFQATT, CDR2 SNEGSKA (reference sequence). The CDR3 covers 15 residues. In DNA form, the CDR3 reads TGCAGTGCTAGACCTAGCGGGAGCTCCTACAATGAGCAGTACTTC. It yields the protein CSARPSGSSYNEQYF.

There are many counts of this clonotype. The chain couples TRBV5-1 to TRBJ2-5; 10 bases are shared with TRBD2. Germline V gene lookup returns CDR1 SGHRS and CDR2 YFSETQ. Losses at the gene ends were 4 bases for V and 5 bases for J; bases not matched to a gene: 5. There are 14 residues in the CDR3. The CDR3 coding sequence is TGCGCCAGCAGCCGGACTAGCGGACCCGAGACCCAGTACTTC. Protein: CASSRTSGPETQYF.

This chain joins TRBV11-2 and TRBJ2-4; a weak D match, TRBD2 (6 bases). V was pared by 5 bases and J by 9 bases, with 17 bases between. CDR1 SGHAT and CDR2 FQNNGV come from the germline V gene. There are 14 residues in the CDR3. Here the CDR3 DNA reads TGTGCCAGCAGCCCGCCAGCCAGGAGGGGCATTCAGTACTTC. This translates into CASSPPARRGIQYF.

This clonotype has only a few counts. V gene TRBV7-8 combines with J gene TRBJ2-1, with 9 bases aligning to TRBD2. The germline V gene has CDR1 SGHVS and CDR2 FQNEAQ. The length of the CDR3 is 15 residues. The V gene end was trimmed by 8 bases and the J gene end by 6 bases; junction bases not matched to a gene: 11. The CDR3 coding sequence is TGTGCCAGCTACCCTCGAGCGGGAGGCAGCAATGAGCAGTTCTTC. Amino acids: CASYPRAGGSNEQFF. Combining the CDR3 with reference TRBV7-8 and TRBJ2-1 gives the whole variable domain GAGVSQSPRYKVAKRGQDVALRCDPISGHVSLFWYQQALGQGPEFLTYFQNEAQLDKSGLPSDRFFAERPEGSVSTLKIQRTQQEDSAVYLCASYPRAGGSNEQFFGPGTRLTVL.

In its sample, this clonotype was seen a few times. This chain links TRBV29-1 with TRBJ1-2; no definite D call. V gave up 4 bases and J gave up 4 bases, with 16 bases separating them. The germline CDR1 and CDR2 sequences are SQVTM and ANQGSEA. CDR3 length: 14 amino acids. CDR3: CSVVDSGGPYGYTF. The CDR3 DNA is TGCAGCGTTGTAGACTCGGGAGGACCCTATGGCTACACCTTC.

The chain carries TRBV20-1 and TRBJ2-7; perhaps TRBD2 as D (6 bases). The length of the CDR3 is 15 residues. The V end lost 0 bases, the J end lost 0 bases, and 12 bases lay between the germline ends. The germline CDR1 and CDR2 sequences are DFQATT and SNEGSKA (reference sequence). The CDR3 protein is CSARDPAGASYEQYF. In nucleotides, the CDR3 is TGCAGTGCTAGAGATCCAGCGGGTGCCTCCTACGAGCAGTACTTC.

The V call is TRBV20-1, the J call TRBJ2-5; weak D call: TRBD1 (5 bases). The CDR3 consists of 12 residues. From germline, CDR1 is DFQATT and CDR2 SNEGSKA (reference sequence). Trimming stripped 1 base from V and 7 bases from J, with 10 bases between. The CDR3 DNA sequence: TGCAGTGCTAGAGTTGGGGCGGTGACCCAGTACTTC. It codes for CSARVGAVTQYF.